The TCR beta chain under discussion was sequenced for a study of cytomegalovirus exposure and HLA in healthy donors. Germline assignment: CDR1 SGDLS and CDR2 YYNGEE. This CDR3 has 15 amino acids. V gave up 4 bases and J gave up 0 bases; unmatched junction bases: 5. This clone was counted once. TCRdb keeps only in-frame clones here, not all; method: immunoSEQ multiplex PCR. In the table there are some 76,000 clones, 94% of which are singletons. This TCR derives from a woman aged 18 to 35 in good health and CMV-seropositive. The V call is TRBV9, the J call TRBJ1-1, with 8 nucleotides matching TRBD1. Sequencing was carried out using PBMCs. This chain's CDR3 is CASSKGQGLNTEAFF. In DNA form, the CDR3 reads TGTGCCAGCAGCAAAGGACAGGGTTTGAACACTGAAGCTTTCTTT.